A single sample is the source of the 30 T cell receptor beta chains below, sequenced in a study of blood T cell repertoires in COVID-19. Libraries were prepared by immunoSEQ multiplex PCR; TCRdb keeps only in-frame clonotypes and omits some of them. The profile shows about 50,000 clones, around 93% of them singletons. Sequenced input: peripheral blood. These TCRs come from a man aged 50 or older with active COVID-19.

The chain recombines TRBV12-3 or TRBV12-4 with TRBJ2-1; D perhaps matches TRBD1 (5 bases). V lost 5 bases, J lost 9 bases, and 11 bases lay in between. The length of the CDR3 is 12 residues. CDR3 in amino acids: CASSTLGAEQFF. The DNA of the CDR3 is TGTGCCAGCAGTACCCTAGGGGCTGAGCAGTTCTTC.

The rearrangement joins TRBV19 to TRBJ2-3, with D uncertain. V lost 2 bases and J lost 2, with 8 bases in between. The germline gives CDR1 LNHDA, CDR2 SQIVND (reference sequence). CDR3 length: 14 amino acids. CDR3 sequence: CASSISLNTDTQYF. CDR3 DNA sequence: TGTGCCAGTAGTATATCCCTAAACACAGATACGCAGTATTTT. The whole variable domain, filled in from reference TRBV19 and TRBJ2-3, reads DGGITQSPKYLFRKEGQNVTLSCEQNLNHDAMYWYRQDPGQGLRLIYYSQIVNDFQKGDIAEGYSVSREKKESFPLTVTSAQKNPTAFYLCASSISLNTDTQYFGPGTRLTVL.

The chain carries TRBV7-9 and TRBJ1-1, with 9 bases that match TRBD1. V lost 3 bases and J lost 0; bases outside the gene matches: 2. From germline, CDR1 is SEHNR and CDR2 FQNEAQ (reference sequence). This CDR3 is built from 15 residues. The CDR3 reads CASSLTGGMNTEAFF. CDR3 nucleotide sequence: TGTGCCAGCAGCTTGACAGGGGGGATGAACACTGAAGCTTTCTTT.

V gene TRBV6-5 combines with J gene TRBJ1-1; D is ambiguous. Germline assignment: CDR1 MNHEY and CDR2 SVGAGI. V lost 0 bases, J lost 4 bases, and 9 bases lay in between. The CDR3 runs to 14 residues. The CDR3 spells CASSYSTGVTEAFF. For the CDR3, the DNA is TGTGCCAGCAGTTACTCGACCGGGGTCACTGAAGCTTTCTTT.

This chain links TRBV18 with TRBJ2-2, with 7 positions matching TRBD1. This CDR3 has 15 amino acids. The V gene end was trimmed by 2 bases and the J gene end by 1 base; junction bases not matched to a gene: 1. Germline V gene sequence: CDR1 KGHSH, CDR2 LQKENI. The CDR3 is CASSPGQENTGELFF. The CDR3 DNA sequence: TGTGCCAGCTCACCAGGACAGGAGAACACCGGGGAGCTGTTTTTT.

This clone was found a few times. The chain joins TRBV19 to TRBJ1-1; possibly TRBD1 for D (5 bases). The CDR3 length is 15 residues. Deletions cut 6 bases from V and 0 bases from J, with 14 bases between. Germline V lookup: CDR1 LNHDA, CDR2 SQIVND (reference sequence). Here the CDR3 reads CASSIRPGVNTEAFF. CDR3 nucleotide sequence: TGTGCCAGTAGCATCCGGCCGGGGGTGAACACTGAAGCTTTCTTT. Full variable domain (missing parts from reference TRBV19 and TRBJ1-1): DGGITQSPKYLFRKEGQNVTLSCEQNLNHDAMYWYRQDPGQGLRLIYYSQIVNDFQKGDIAEGYSVSREKKESFPLTVTSAQKNPTAFYLCASSIRPGVNTEAFFGQGTRLTVV.

The rearrangement links TRBV5-1 to TRBJ2-1, with 7 bases aligning to TRBD1. Germline V lookup: CDR1 SGHRS, CDR2 YFSETQ. After removal of 2 bases from V and 3 bases from J, the junction contained 5 bases not matched to a gene. The CDR3 runs 15 residues. CDR3 bases: TGCGCCAGCAGCTTAGCCGGGACAGACTACAATGAGCAGTTCTTC. As protein: CASSLAGTDYNEQFF.

The J gene is TRBJ2-2, the V gene TRBV7-8; 10 bases fit TRBD2. The CDR3 runs 17 residues. Trimming at V came to 4 bases and at J to 1 base, leaving 6 bases not matched to a gene. From germline, CDR1 is SGHVS and CDR2 FQNEAQ. This CDR3 reads CASSYSTSGLNTGELFF. The CDR3 coding sequence is TGTGCCAGCAGCTATTCGACTAGCGGGCTGAACACCGGGGAGCTGTTTTTT.

The chain uses TRBV24-1 and TRBJ2-2; a weak D match, TRBD2 (5 bases). The CDR3 is 12 amino acids. Trimming took 10 bases from V and 4 from J, leaving 9 bases between them. Looked up from germline, CDR1 is KGHDR and CDR2 is SFDVKD. CDR3 loop: CATGVGTGELFF. The CDR3 nucleotides are TGTGCCACGGGAGTGGGCACCGGGGAGCTGTTTTTT.

This sequence joins TRBV29-1 and TRBJ1-1; the match to TRBD1 covers 9 bases. Per the germline V gene, CDR1 is SQVTM and CDR2 is ANQGSEA. Germline trimming cut 1 base from V and 5 bases from J; bases unmatched to any gene: 8. The CDR3 loop spans 15 amino acids. CDR3 amino acids: CSVEAPGQGKTEAFF. CDR3 DNA: TGCAGCGTTGAAGCCCCAGGACAGGGGAAGACTGAAGCTTTCTTT.

The V call is TRBV7-9, the J call TRBJ2-7, with a tentative D call TRBD1 (5 bases). The CDR3 contains 14 residues. V gave up 7 bases and J gave up 6 bases, with 19 bases separating them. Looked up from germline, CDR1 is SEHNR and CDR2 is FQNEAQ (reference sequence). CDR3 nucleotide sequence: TGTGCCAGCAAACTCGATGGACAATCTCTCGAGCAGTACTTC. It yields the protein CASKLDGQSLEQYF.

This clone has just one count. This rearrangement joins TRBV5-1 to TRBJ2-7, with 11 bases fitting TRBD1. CDR1 is SGHRS, CDR2 YFSETQ, per germline. The CDR3 is made up of 16 amino acids. Unmatched junction bases numbered 5, after V lost 0 bases and J lost 3 bases. The CDR3: CASSLELGTGGYEQYF. CDR3 coding DNA: TGCGCCAGCAGCTTGGAACTCGGGACAGGGGGCTACGAGCAGTACTTC.

In its sample, this clone was seen once. V usage is TRBV5-4 and J usage is TRBJ2-7; TRBD2 matches at 13 bases. Losses at the gene ends were 6 bases for V and 6 bases for J; bases not matched to a gene: 9. This CDR3 spans 15 amino acids. Germline CDR1 reads SGHNT; CDR2 reads YYREEE (reference sequence). The CDR3 DNA is TGTGCCAGCACCGTCGGACTAGCGGGAGTCCCCGAGCAGTACTTC. Its translation is CASTVGLAGVPEQYF.

The chain joins TRBV18 to TRBJ1-1; D call uncertain. The V gene's germline CDR1 is KGHSH and CDR2 LQKENI. Trimming removed 3 bases from V and 0 bases from J, with 20 bases in between. The CDR3 loop spans 18 amino acids. CDR3 protein: CASSPVAAPKQMNTEAFF. Written as DNA, the CDR3 is TGTGCCAGCTCACCGGTCGCCGCACCCAAACAGATGAACACTGAAGCTTTCTTT.

The rearrangement joins TRBV3-1 (or the pseudogene TRBV3-2) to TRBJ2-7, with 12 bases matching TRBD1. V trimming: 1 base; J trimming: 5 bases; junction bases outside the gene matches: 3. In germline, CDR1 is LGHDT, CDR2 YNNKEL (reference sequence). There are 15 residues in the CDR3. DNA of the CDR3: TGTGCCAGCAGCCAAGGGGACAGGGGGCATAACGAGCAGTACTTC. This gives the protein CASSQGDRGHNEQYF.

J is TRBJ2-6 and V is TRBV7-3, with D possibly being TRBD1 (7 bases). This CDR3 spans 17 amino acids. The germline V gene encodes CDR1 SGHTA and CDR2 FQGTGA. V lost 5 bases and J 0 bases, leaving 14 bases between the germline ends. The CDR3: CASSPQGTLSGANVLTF. The CDR3 bases are TGTGCCAGCAGCCCACAGGGGACTCTCTCTGGGGCCAACGTCCTGACTTTC.

This clone was seen a single time. This sequence joins TRBV9 and TRBJ2-7; possibly TRBD1 for D (5 bases). Germline V lookup: CDR1 SGDLS, CDR2 YYNGEE. CDR3 length: 14 residues. The V end lost 0 bases, the J end lost 3 bases, and 10 bases lay between the germline ends. The DNA of the CDR3 is TGTGCCAGCAGCGTAGGGGGCCTGCACTACGAGCAGTACTTC. It translates to CASSVGGLHYEQYF.

V usage is TRBV30 and J usage is TRBJ1-3; 7 nucleotides align to TRBD1. J gave up 4 bases and V 3 bases, and 6 bases lay outside the gene matches. The CDR3 extends over 14 amino acids. CDR1 is GTSNPN and CDR2 is SVGIG in the germline V gene (reference sequence). In nucleotides, the CDR3 is TGTGCCTGGAGCCAGGGGGTGGAGGGAAACACCATATATTTT. Its translation is CAWSQGVEGNTIYF.

V usage is TRBV5-5 and J usage is TRBJ2-5; TRBD2 aligns across 8 bases. Per germline, CDR1 SGHKS and CDR2 YYEKEE (reference sequence). The CDR3 consists of 16 residues. Germline trimming cut 4 bases from V and 4 bases from J; bases unmatched to any gene: 12. Here the CDR3 DNA reads TGTGCCAGCAGCCCGACCCACGTGGCGGGAGGAGAGACCCAGTACTTC. It yields the protein CASSPTHVAGGETQYF.

This chain uses TRBV10-3 with TRBJ1-1; a weak D match, TRBD1 (5 bases). The CDR3 extends over 13 amino acids. Germline V gene lookup returns CDR1 ENHRY and CDR2 SYGVKD. V was clipped by 2 bases and J by 5 bases, with 9 bases between them. CDR3 in DNA: TGTGCCATCAGTGAGATGAAGGGGACTGAAGCTTTCTTT. As protein: CAISEMKGTEAFF.

This chain links TRBV12-3 or TRBV12-4 with TRBJ2-1; a possible D gene is TRBD1 (6 bases). V lost 5 bases and J lost 10, with 15 bases in between. The CDR3 sequence is 13 residues long. The CDR3 DNA follows: TGTGCCAGCAGTCCGACTCAGGGGAGAGAGCAGTTCTTC. It codes for CASSPTQGREQFF.

The V gene is TRBV7-8, the J gene TRBJ1-4; D is possibly TRBD1 (5 bases). This CDR3 has 14 residues. V shed 5 bases and J shed 8 bases, with 15 bases lying between them. Germline V gene lookup returns CDR1 SGHVS and CDR2 FQNEAQ. The CDR3 reads CASSRGTQREKLFF. CDR3 coding DNA: TGTGCCAGCAGCCGCGGGACTCAGAGGGAAAAACTGTTTTTT.

The rearrangement joins TRBV30 to TRBJ2-1; 8 bases are shared with TRBD2. The germline gives CDR1 GTSNPN, CDR2 SVGIG (reference sequence). The J segment lost 5 bases and the V segment lost 1 base, leaving 1 base of the junction unmatched. CDR3 size: 13 residues. The CDR3 coding sequence is TGTGCCTGGAGTGGCGGGGGGCACAATGAGCAGTTCTTC. Amino acid sequence: CAWSGGGHNEQFF.

By share of the sample, this clone is medium-sized. The CDR3 DNA is TGTGCCAGCAGCGAGCGGGAGGGTTGGACTGGAAACACCATATATTTT. This sequence encodes CASSEREGWTGNTIYF. This chain uses TRBV9 with TRBJ1-3; D uncertain. This CDR3 is 16 amino acids long. Germline CDR1 reads SGDLS; CDR2 reads YYNGEE. The V end was cut by 3 bases, the J end by 2 bases, with 15 bases between.

V and J are TRBV10-3 and TRBJ1-2; 7 nucleotides match TRBD1. The CDR3 runs to 14 residues. Germline CDR1 is ENHRY and CDR2 is SYGVKD. V shed 3 bases, J shed 4 bases, and the junction held 5 bases outside the gene matches. CDR3 nucleotide sequence: TGTGCCATCAGTGATAAGGGACAGCCCTATGGCTACACCTTC. This gives the protein CAISDKGQPYGYTF.

The chain recombines TRBV4-2 with TRBJ2-7; D is uncertain. Trimming left V 5 bases short and J 2 bases short, with 13 bases between. CDR1 and CDR2 from the germline V gene are LGHNA and YNFKEQ. This CDR3 is built from 14 residues. This CDR3 is CASSATTSAYEQYF. In DNA form, the CDR3 reads TGTGCCAGCAGCGCCACTACTTCGGCCTACGAGCAGTACTTC.

V usage is TRBV15 and J usage is TRBJ2-3, with unresolved D. This CDR3 is built from 17 residues. Trimming removed 4 bases from V and 6 bases from J, with 23 bases in between. CDR1 is LNHNV and CDR2 is YYDKDF in the germline V gene (reference sequence). DNA of the CDR3: TGTGCCACCAGCAAAGTGAAGGCGGCAAACTACCGCGATACGCAGTATTTT. Translation gives CATSKVKAANYRDTQYF.

V gene TRBV28 combines with J gene TRBJ1-1; tentative D call: TRBD1 (5 bases). Trimming removed 5 bases from V and 4 bases from J, with 14 bases in between. CDR1 MDHEN and CDR2 SYDVKM come from the germline V gene. The CDR3 covers 14 residues. CDR3 residues: CASSPTDVPTEAFF. The CDR3 DNA reads as TGTGCCAGCAGTCCGACAGACGTTCCCACTGAAGCTTTCTTT.

The V gene is TRBV7-2, the J gene TRBJ1-4; maybe TRBD1 (5 bases). Trimming cost V 0 bases and J 11 bases, with 16 bases left between them. Germline assignment: CDR1 SGHTA and CDR2 FQGNSA. CDR3 size: 15 residues. DNA for the CDR3: TGTGCCAGCAGCTTAGCGAGTTTACAGGCCTGGAAACTGTTTTTT. Translation gives CASSLASLQAWKLFF.

This sequence joins TRBV10-1 and TRBJ2-1, with TRBD1 matching over 10 bases. The junction had 8 bases not matched to a gene; V was cut back by 6 bases and J by 9 bases. The CDR3 covers 14 residues. Germline V gene lookup returns CDR1 WNHNN and CDR2 SYGVQD (reference sequence). The CDR3 protein is CASRPGTGEVEQFF. The CDR3 DNA follows: TGCGCCAGCAGACCCGGGACAGGGGAGGTTGAGCAGTTCTTC.